This T cell receptor beta chain stems from a study of OX40 agonist ivuxolimab in advanced cancers. Background on the study: Every patient in dose escalation had hepatocellular carcinoma, melanoma, renal cell or head and neck cancer.

The table came from immunoSEQ multiplex PCR; TCRdb's copy has only in-frame clones and leaves some out. The sample has tens of thousands of clones, roughly nine tenths seen once. In germline, CDR1 is MNHEY, CDR2 SMNVEV (reference sequence). The V and J ends lost 2 bases and 9 bases, in that order; junction bases with no gene match: 13. This CDR3 has 17 amino acids. This specimen was CD4+ or CD8+ T cells sorted from blood, taken in a trial of the OX40 agonist ivuxolimab. This sequence joins TRBV27 and TRBJ2-1; 10 bases match TRBD2. The clonotype comes from an adult with an advanced solid tumor such as melanoma, head and neck, liver or kidney cancer. The CDR3 DNA sequence: TGTGCCAGCAGTTTAGGACTAGCGGCGCGGATATCCCCTGAGCAGTTCTTC. It is translated as CASSLGLAARISPEQFF.